The 27 T cell receptor beta chains presented below share a single source sample, sequenced in a study of identical twins. One entry per CDR3 protein, called by TCRdb with MiXCR from the 5' RACE reads. The sample holds 350,000 to 500,000 distinct CDR3 sequences, around 20% seen once. The sample was naive T cells sorted from blood. These receptors all stem from a middle-aged man in good health.

In this sample, this clonotype turned up a few times. The rearrangement links TRBV29-1 to TRBJ2-1; D is ambiguous. Germline-derived CDR1 and CDR2 are SQVTM and ANQGSEA. CDR3 length: 12 residues. Trimming stripped 2 bases from V and 7 bases from J, with 9 bases between. The CDR3 nucleotides read TGCAGCGTTGAACGGGCAAGTAATGAGCAGTTCTTC. It yields the protein CSVERASNEQFF.

V and J are TRBV7-2 and TRBJ2-7; D is possibly TRBD1 (6 bases). The CDR3 totals 15 residues. V lost 5 bases and J lost 3, with 17 bases in between. Germline loops: CDR1 SGHTA, CDR2 FQGNSA. CDR3: CASSHPGHRLYEQYF. The CDR3, as DNA: TGTGCCAGCAGCCACCCGGGACACAGGCTCTACGAGCAGTACTTC.

This clonotype was observed a handful of times. The V gene is TRBV5-1, the J gene TRBJ1-4; D is perhaps TRBD1 (5 bases). The germline V gene has CDR1 SGHRS and CDR2 YFSETQ. This CDR3 spans 18 amino acids. V shed 0 bases and J shed 1 base, with 16 bases lying between them. Here the CDR3 DNA reads TGCGCCAGCAGCTTGGTGGGCAGGGCGAAGGGAACTAATGAAAAACTGTTTTTT. Amino acids: CASSLVGRAKGTNEKLFF.

This sequence joins TRBV30 and TRBJ2-6; D is uncertain. The CDR3 runs to 16 residues. V was cut by 1 base and J by 2 bases, with 12 bases left in between. Germline V gene lookup returns CDR1 GTSNPN and CDR2 SVGIG (reference sequence). CDR3 sequence reads: CAWSGWARAGANVLTF. The CDR3 DNA sequence: TGTGCCTGGAGTGGATGGGCTCGCGCTGGGGCCAACGTCCTGACTTTC.

This clonotype was detected many times. The chain is built from TRBV4-3 and TRBJ1-2, with 9 bases fitting TRBD1. The J segment lost 7 bases and the V segment lost 5 bases, leaving 14 bases of the junction unmatched. From germline, CDR1 is LGHNA and CDR2 YSLEER. CDR3 length: 16 amino acids. The CDR3 is CASSKGILQGAGGYTF. CDR3 DNA: TGCGCCAGCAGCAAGGGTATACTACAGGGGGCGGGTGGCTACACCTTC.

This clonotype was counted at least ten times. At one boundary the junction diverges from the germline segment, which might be a read error. The rearrangement links TRBV6-2 or TRBV6-3 to TRBJ2-1; TRBD1 or TRBD2 may be the D gene (5 bases each). Per germline, CDR1 MNHEY and CDR2 SVGEGT. The length of the CDR3 is 11 residues. CDR3 amino acids: CASSFPGPSVF. The CDR3 DNA sequence: TGTGCCAGCAGTTTCCCGGGACCCTCGGTCTTC.

As DNA, the CDR3 is TGTGCCAGCAGCCCGAGACTAGCGGGAGGGGAGGAGCAGTTCTTC. Translating gives CASSPRLAGGEEQFF. This chain uses TRBV7-9 with TRBJ2-1; 14 nucleotides align to TRBD2. The CDR3 length is 15 residues. The trim removed 5 bases at V and 10 bases at J, leaving 7 bases unmatched. The germline CDR1 and CDR2 sequences are SEHNR and FQNEAQ (reference sequence).

This clonotype was picked up a small number of times. J is TRBJ1-1 and V is TRBV6-5; D gene uncertain. V gave up 4 bases and J gave up 0 bases, with 12 bases separating them. CDR1 is MNHEY and CDR2 is SVGAGI in the germline V gene. The CDR3 totals 15 residues. The CDR3 sequence is CASSLTEDLNTEAFF. Here the CDR3 DNA reads TGTGCCAGCAGTTTAACAGAGGACCTGAACACTGAAGCTTTCTTT.

This clonotype was counted only a few times. This chain links TRBV7-2 with TRBJ2-5, with D perhaps TRBD2 (6 bases). Per the germline V gene, CDR1 is SGHTA and CDR2 is FQGNSA. V was cut by 0 bases and J by 6 bases, with 17 bases left in between. The CDR3 is 16 residues long. The CDR3 DNA sequence: TGTGCCAGCAGCTTAGCGGCCCAGACTAGTCCCAAGACCCAGTACTTC. This codes for CASSLAAQTSPKTQYF.

The rearrangement joins TRBV5-6 to TRBJ2-2; 7 bases agree with TRBD1. Germline values: CDR1 SGHDT, CDR2 YYEEEE. This CDR3 comprises 14 residues. V was clipped by 3 bases and J by 4 bases; unmatched bases: 3. CDR3 sequence reads: CASSSTGSTGELFF. The CDR3 bases are TGTGCCAGCAGCTCGACAGGGTCCACCGGGGAGCTGTTTTTT. Full variable domain (remainder filled in from reference TRBV5-6 and TRBJ2-2): DAGVTQSPTHLIKTRGQQVTLRCSPKSGHDTVSWYQQALGQGPQFIFQYYEEEERQRGNFPDRFSGHQFPNYSSELNVNALLLGDSALYLCASSSTGSTGELFFGEGSRLTVL.

This clonotype has ten or more counts. This chain links TRBV20-1 with TRBJ1-3; perhaps TRBD1 as D (5 bases). The CDR3 extends over 16 amino acids. CDR1 and CDR2 from the germline V gene are DFQATT and SNEGSKA (reference sequence). The V end lost 5 bases, the J end lost 4 bases, and 21 bases lay between the germline ends. The CDR3 region has the DNA TGCAGTGCTCTACAGGCTGGACTTCTAAGAGGAAACACCATATATTTT. This gives the protein CSALQAGLLRGNTIYF.

This clonotype has at least ten counts. V gene TRBV5-1 combines with J gene TRBJ2-1; D is possibly TRBD2 (7 bases). CDR1 and CDR2 (germline): SGHRS, YFSETQ. The CDR3 is made up of 14 amino acids. V dropped 2 bases and J dropped 8 bases, with 14 bases sitting between them. The CDR3 DNA is TGCGCCAGCAGCTTTCCGGGGGGCACCGATGAGCAGTTCTTC. It encodes CASSFPGGTDEQFF. Together with reference TRBV5-1 and TRBJ2-1, the CDR3 gives the full variable domain: KAGVTQTPRYLIKTRGQQVTLSCSPISGHRSVSWYQQTPGQGLQFLFEYFSETQRNKGNFPGRFSGRQFSNSRSEMNVSTLELGDSALYLCASSFPGGTDEQFFGPGTRLTVL.

The chain recombines TRBV7-2 with TRBJ1-1; the D gene is possibly TRBD1 (5 bases). Trimming shortened V by 3 bases and J by 11 bases, and 25 bases separated the two germline ends. The germline gives CDR1 SGHTA, CDR2 FQGNSA. The length of the CDR3 is 16 residues. CDR3 residues: CASSFITPRARTGAFF. The CDR3 DNA sequence: TGTGCCAGCAGCTTTATTACCCCCAGGGCCCGCACCGGCGCTTTCTTT.

This chain connects TRBV20-1 to TRBJ1-5; 7 bases are shared with TRBD1. V dropped 0 bases and J dropped 1; count of bases not matched to a gene: 3. The CDR3 spans 15 residues. Germline V gene lookup returns CDR1 DFQATT and CDR2 SNEGSKA (reference sequence). The CDR3 region is CSAREGGSSNQPQHF. The CDR3, as DNA: TGCAGTGCTAGAGAAGGGGGCTCAAGCAATCAGCCCCAGCATTTT.

The V and J genes are TRBV12-3 or TRBV12-4 and TRBJ2-1; tentatively, D is TRBD2 (6 bases). Trimming shortened V by 0 bases and J by 10 bases, and 13 bases separated the two germline ends. This CDR3 has 14 residues. CDR3: CASSLARRGGEQFF. CDR3 bases: TGTGCCAGCAGTTTAGCGCGTCGGGGAGGCGAGCAGTTCTTC.

The chain employs TRBV20-1 and TRBJ1-1; 8 bases agree with TRBD1. The CDR3 is 16 residues long. Germline V lookup: CDR1 DFQATT, CDR2 SNEGSKA (reference sequence). Germline trimming cut 6 bases from V and 0 bases from J; bases unmatched to any gene: 12. As DNA, the CDR3 is TGCAGTGCAAAAGGACAGGGCCGGGGCGTGAACACTGAAGCTTTCTTT. This translates into CSAKGQGRGVNTEAFF.

This clonotype occurred many times. This chain uses TRBV7-8 with TRBJ2-3; tentatively, D is TRBD1 or TRBD2 (5 bases each). Germline assignment: CDR1 SGHVS and CDR2 FQNEAQ. CDR3 length: 15 residues. Trimming took 5 bases from V and 2 from J, leaving 14 bases between them. In DNA form, the CDR3 reads TGTGCCAGCAGCGCCGGGACGGTATACACAGATACGCAGTATTTT. Its translation: CASSAGTVYTDTQYF.

This clonotype was counted between two and nine times. The rearrangement links TRBV7-2 to TRBJ2-1; no clear D. Germline-derived CDR1 and CDR2 are SGHTA and FQGNSA. This CDR3 comprises 15 residues. Trimming shortened V by 6 bases and J by 4 bases, and 16 bases separated the two germline ends. For the CDR3, the DNA is TGTGCCAGCAGTCCCCTACGTACCCCATACAATGAGCAGTTCTTC. Protein product: CASSPLRTPYNEQFF.

This clonotype was picked up a small number of times. V gene TRBV29-1 combines with J gene TRBJ2-6; 8 bases are shared with TRBD1. Germline CDR1 SQVTM, CDR2 ANQGSEA. V was clipped by 4 bases and J by 0 bases; unmatched bases: 8. There are 17 residues in the CDR3. CDR3 DNA sequence: TGCAGCGTTGGAGAGACAGGGGCGCTCTCTGGGGCCAACGTCCTGACTTTC. Translated, it gives CSVGETGALSGANVLTF.

This clonotype was recorded only once. This CDR3 reads CAWSSRVRDTQYF. The CDR3 coding sequence is TGTGCCTGGAGTTCCAGGGTTCGGGATACGCAGTATTTT. The J gene is TRBJ2-3, the V gene TRBV30; D is possibly TRBD1 (5 bases). From germline, CDR1 is GTSNPN and CDR2 SVGIG (reference sequence). There are 13 residues in the CDR3. V was clipped by 2 bases and J by 6 bases, with 12 bases between them.

In its sample, this clonotype was seen many times. The rearrangement joins TRBV20-1 to TRBJ2-3, with D perhaps TRBD2 (5 bases). The length of the CDR3 is 15 residues. Germline assignment: CDR1 DFQATT and CDR2 SNEGSKA (reference sequence). The ends were cut back, 5 bases at V and 2 bases at J, with 17 bases in the middle. The chain's CDR3 is CSASGLGASTDTQYF. DNA for the CDR3: TGCAGTGCTTCCGGACTCGGAGCCTCCACAGATACGCAGTATTTT.

The gene calls are TRBV27 and TRBJ2-7, with 8 bases aligning to TRBD1. Per germline, CDR1 MNHEY and CDR2 SMNVEV (reference sequence). There are 13 residues in the CDR3. V lost 3 bases to trimming and J lost 3 bases; unmatched junction nucleotides: 1. CDR3 sequence (DNA): TGTGCCAGCAGTTTTGACAGGGGCTACGAGCAGTACTTC. It encodes CASSFDRGYEQYF.

Here the CDR3 reads CASSRDRRTQQPQHF. The CDR3 DNA is TGTGCCAGCAGCCGGGACAGGCGGACGCAGCAGCCCCAGCATTTT. The genes are TRBV12-3 or TRBV12-4 and TRBJ1-5; 8 bases agree with TRBD1. The CDR3 is 15 residues long. J gave up 7 bases and V 6 bases, and 11 bases lay outside the gene matches.

The chain recombines TRBV28 with TRBJ1-6; D gene unclear. The CDR3 totals 14 residues. Germline V gene sequence: CDR1 MDHEN, CDR2 SYDVKM. V gave up 3 bases and J gave up 11 bases, with 14 bases separating them. CDR3 DNA sequence: TGTGCCAGCAGTTTGAGTGTGTTGAGTGCACCCCTCCACTTT. Translation: CASSLSVLSAPLHF.

This clonotype was observed a handful of times. This sequence joins TRBV7-2 and TRBJ2-7; a possible D gene is TRBD2 (5 bases). CDR3 size: 12 residues. With 5 bases removed from V and 6 bases from J, the gap between germline ends came to 11 bases. Germline values: CDR1 SGHTA, CDR2 FQGNSA. The CDR3 is CASSPGSREQYF. CDR3 coding DNA: TGTGCCAGCAGCCCGGGGAGCCGCGAGCAGTACTTC.

In its sample, this clonotype was seen a few times. This rearrangement joins TRBV20-1 to TRBJ2-6; 11 nucleotides agree with TRBD2. The CDR3 runs to 17 residues. CDR1 and CDR2 from the germline V gene are DFQATT and SNEGSKA (reference sequence). J lost 1 base, V lost 6 bases, and 8 bases had no gene match. The CDR3 DNA follows: TGCAGTGCACGTCCACTAGCGGGAGTGTCTGGGGCCAACGTCCTGACTTTC. This translates into CSARPLAGVSGANVLTF.

J is TRBJ2-3 and V is TRBV12-3 or TRBV12-4; unclear D gene. V was shortened by 6 bases and J by 0 bases, with 10 bases between the two germline ends. The CDR3 has 14 amino acids. The CDR3 nucleotides are TGTGCCAGCAGCAAAACAGTGAGCACAGATACGCAGTATTTT. As protein: CASSKTVSTDTQYF.